This T cell receptor (beta chain) stems from a study of blood T cell repertoires in COVID-19. Background on the study: Collection of acute and convalescent COVID-19 samples took place in the United States, Italy and Spain. PBMCs, B-cell-depleted T cells, or T cells were the source of the cDNA or gDNA that made up the material.

The germline gives CDR1 MNHNS, CDR2 SASEGT. The CDR3 sequence is 15 residues long. The V gene lost 1 base and the J gene lost 1 base, with 11 bases spanning the gap. Original analysis: By means of reference gene primer amplification, nucleated cell counts were estimated. Libraries were prepared by immunoSEQ multiplex PCR; TCRdb keeps only in-frame clonotypes and omits some of them. The V and J calls and clone size were taken over from that table, and D and trimming were inferred from the DNA. The sample lists 200,000 to 250,000 clones, around 84% occurring once. The chain is built from TRBV6-1 and TRBJ2-7, with a weak D call TRBD2 (6 bases). The sequence was collected from a human donor in a cohort sampled during active COVID-19. Input material: peripheral blood. Written as DNA, the CDR3 is TGTGCCAGCAGTGAAGGGACCCGGGGGTCCTACGAGCAGTACTTC. Amino acid sequence: CASSEGTRGSYEQYF.